The sample holds a few counts of the clone carrying this T cell receptor (beta chain). Using constant-segment primers, 5'RACE produced TCR alpha and TCR beta cDNA libraries carrying sample barcodes and UMIs. TCRdb recomputed calls from the 5' RACE reads with MiXCR, one row per CDR3 protein. Of about 140,000 distinct CDR3 sequences in the sample, about 19% were seen once. This entry belongs to a study of T-cell memory formation after mild COVID-19. The CDR3 extends over 19 amino acids. V gave up 1 base and J gave up 3 bases; unmatched junction bases: 14. Per the germline V gene, CDR1 is LGHDT and CDR2 is YNNKEL (reference sequence).

What was sequenced was PBMCs or a T cell subset sorted from them (not recorded which). This chain joins TRBV3-1 and TRBJ2-7; 11 nucleotides line up with TRBD1. This receptor was taken from an adult woman who had mild COVID-19 (a few samples of this study predate the infection). Cell type and time point are not known. The CDR3 coding sequence is TGTGCCAGCAGCCAAGTACGGACAGGGGGCAGGATTAGGGACTACGAGCAGTACTTC. Translation: CASSQVRTGGRIRDYEQYF.